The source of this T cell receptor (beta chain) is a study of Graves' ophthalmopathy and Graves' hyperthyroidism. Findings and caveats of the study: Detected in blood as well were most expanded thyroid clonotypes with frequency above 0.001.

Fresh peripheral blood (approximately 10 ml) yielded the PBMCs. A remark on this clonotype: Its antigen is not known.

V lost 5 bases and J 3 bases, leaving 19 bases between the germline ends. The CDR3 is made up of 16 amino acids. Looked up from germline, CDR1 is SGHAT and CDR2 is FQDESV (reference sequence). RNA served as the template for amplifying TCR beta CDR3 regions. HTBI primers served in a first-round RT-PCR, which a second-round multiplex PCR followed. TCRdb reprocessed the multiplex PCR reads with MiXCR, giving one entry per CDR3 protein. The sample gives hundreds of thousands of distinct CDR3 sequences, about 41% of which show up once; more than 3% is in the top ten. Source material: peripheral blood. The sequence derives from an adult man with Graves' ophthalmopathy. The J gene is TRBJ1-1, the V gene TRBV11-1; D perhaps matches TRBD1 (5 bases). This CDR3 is CASSKRGIQGDTEAFF. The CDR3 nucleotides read TGTGCCAGCAGCAAACGAGGGATTCAGGGTGACACTGAAGCTTTCTTT.